This entry lists 30 T cell receptor beta chains sequenced from one sample in a study of Graves' ophthalmopathy and Graves' hyperthyroidism. Amplified material comprised TCR beta CDR3 regions derived from RNA transcripts. Second-round multiplex PCR came after a first-round RT-PCR that employed HTBI primers. TCRdb reprocessed the multiplex PCR reads via MiXCR and lists one record per CDR3 protein. The repertoire includes 500,000 to 700,000 distinct CDR3 sequences, under 45% of them detected once, and roughly 4.5% sits in the top ten. The sequenced sample consisted of peripheral blood or thyroid tissue (not recorded which). The receptors stem from an adult man with Graves' hyperthyroidism.

Of note for this clonotype: As the CDR3 is not closed by the conserved phenylalanine or tryptophan, this likely results from a read error. Because the CDR3's place on the DNA is in doubt, the DNA is left out and the CDR3 is given as listed by TCRdb. The rearrangement uses TRBV10-2 and TRBJ1-3. Germline V gives CDR1 WSHSY, CDR2 SAAADI. The CDR3 contains 11 residues when both ends are counted. CDR3 in amino acids: CASSEGLARNT.

This chain uses TRBV19 with TRBJ2-5, with unresolved D. This CDR3 comprises 13 residues. Trimming pared 3 bases from V and 2 bases from J, leaving 7 bases between. Germline CDR1 is LNHDA and CDR2 is SQIVND (reference sequence). The CDR3 region is CASSIGIQETQYF. The DNA of the CDR3 is TGTGCCAGTAGTATTGGTATTCAAGAGACCCAGTACTTC. The complete variable domain, with remaining parts taken from reference TRBV19 and TRBJ2-5, reads DGGITQSPKYLFRKEGQNVTLSCEQNLNHDAMYWYRQDPGQGLRLIYYSQIVNDFQKGDIAEGYSVSREKKESFPLTVTSAQKNPTAFYLCASSIGIQETQYFGPGTRLLVL.

A note on this clonotype: The junction departs from the called germline gene at one end, perhaps through a read error. The chain is built from TRBV2 and TRBJ1-4, with 7 positions matching TRBD1. CDR3 length equals 16 residues. The germline V gene encodes CDR1 SNHLY and CDR2 FYNNEI. The CDR3 region is CASSTARGATNGKLFF. CDR3 bases: TGTGCCAGCAGTACAGCCAGGGGGGCAACTAATGGAAAACTGTTTTTT.

Worth noting for this clonotype: It is likely a read error, because the conserved phenylalanine at the end of the CDR3 is missing. The V gene is TRBV6-1, the J gene TRBJ1-5, with TRBD1 as a possible D gene (6 bases). The CDR3 has 12 residues. Germline CDR1 and CDR2: MNHNS and SASEGT. Here the CDR3 DNA reads TGCGCCAGCAGTCACACAGGGCAGCCCCAGCATTCT. This sequence encodes CASSHTGQPQHS.

This clonotype was picked up many times. This chain connects TRBV9 to TRBJ2-6; 12 nucleotides agree with TRBD2. After removal of 4 bases from V and 2 bases from J, the junction contained 13 bases not matched to a gene. The CDR3 is 20 residues long. Germline V gene lookup returns CDR1 SGDLS and CDR2 YYNGEE. CDR3 loop: CASSPRGASGRAAGANVLTF. The CDR3 coding sequence is TGTGCCAGCAGCCCCCGCGGGGCTAGCGGGAGGGCCGCTGGGGCCAACGTCCTGACTTTC.

This clonotype was seen a handful of times. V gene TRBV7-9 combines with J gene TRBJ2-3; no clear D. This CDR3 spans 14 amino acids. From germline, CDR1 is SEHNR and CDR2 FQNEAQ (reference sequence). Trimming pared 5 bases from V and 3 bases from J, leaving 12 bases between. CDR3 protein: CASSQSSRTDTQYF. Here the CDR3 DNA reads TGTGCCAGCAGCCAATCATCTAGAACAGATACGCAGTATTTT.

The rearrangement uses TRBV5-1 and TRBJ2-3; TRBD2 agrees at 7 bases. V lost 0 bases to trimming and J lost 5 bases; unmatched junction nucleotides: 3. CDR1 and CDR2 (germline): SGHRS, YFSETQ. CDR3 length: 14 residues. CDR3 nucleotides: TGCGCCAGCAGCTTGGGCGGGGGTAAAGATACGCAGTATTTT. Translating gives CASSLGGGKDTQYF.

This rearrangement joins TRBV20-1 to TRBJ2-5; tentative D call: TRBD1 (5 bases). Germline V CDR1 and CDR2: DFQATT, SNEGSKA (reference sequence). V dropped 2 bases and J dropped 1 base, with 17 bases sitting between them. The CDR3 loop spans 16 amino acids. The CDR3 DNA reads as TGCAGTGCTAGATCCCTAGGGGCGGAAGGCCAAGAGACCCAGTACTTC. Translated, it gives CSARSLGAEGQETQYF.

Many counts were recorded for this clonotype. The chain recombines TRBV5-4 with TRBJ2-5, with D perhaps matching TRBD2 (5 bases). Germline V lookup: CDR1 SGHNT, CDR2 YYREEE (reference sequence). This CDR3 region has 15 residues. The V end lost 0 bases, the J end lost 5 bases, and 14 bases lay between the germline ends. CDR3 nucleotide sequence: TGTGCCAGCAGCTTGGTTGGGTCGCCGGGGGAGACCCAGTACTTC. This codes for CASSLVGSPGETQYF.

The chain is built from TRBV10-3 and TRBJ1-1; TRBD1 matches 8 bases. Losses at the gene ends were 3 bases for V and 1 base for J; bases not matched to a gene: 4. Per the germline V gene, CDR1 is ENHRY and CDR2 is SYGVKD. The length of the CDR3 is 15 residues. CDR3 DNA: TGTGCCATCAGTGACCTCGGGACAGGGAACACTGAAGCTTTCTTT. It specifies CAISDLGTGNTEAFF.

Only a few counts were recorded for this clonotype. The V and J genes are TRBV7-9 and TRBJ2-2; 12 bases agree with TRBD1. This CDR3 region has 16 residues. The V gene end was trimmed by 4 bases and the J gene end by 3 bases; junction bases not matched to a gene: 3. CDR1 SEHNR and CDR2 FQNEAQ come from the germline V gene (reference sequence). The CDR3 DNA reads TGTGCCAGCAGCTCAGGGACAGGGGGCCACACCGGGGAGCTGTTTTTT. Its protein is CASSSGTGGHTGELFF.

This clonotype has at least ten counts. The chain joins TRBV29-1 to TRBJ1-1; 8 bases fit TRBD1. Germline V gives CDR1 SQVTM, CDR2 ANQGSEA. The CDR3 totals 14 residues. V lost 7 bases and J lost 4; bases outside the gene matches: 11. The CDR3 bases are TGCAGCGCCGGATCGTCGGACAGGGCCACTGAAGCTTTCTTT. Residues: CSAGSSDRATEAFF.

The chain links TRBV12-3 or TRBV12-4 to TRBJ2-7; D gene uncertain. Trimming took 3 bases from V and 0 from J, leaving 9 bases between them. This CDR3 has 14 residues. CDR3 in amino acids: CASSFGEDSYEQYF. Written as DNA, the CDR3 is TGTGCCAGCAGTTTCGGAGAGGACTCCTACGAGCAGTACTTC.

The CDR3 nucleotides read TGTGCCAGCAGTCGGGACAGGGTTGAGCAGCCCCAGTACTTC. Encoded protein: CASSRDRVEQPQYF. The chain recombines TRBV6-5 with TRBJ2-5; 9 bases line up with TRBD1. This CDR3 is built from 14 residues. CDR1 is MNHEY, CDR2 SVGAGI, per germline. J lost 9 bases, V lost 5 bases, and 10 bases had no gene match.

This clonotype was seen at least ten times. The rearrangement links TRBV20-1 to TRBJ1-6; the D gene is possibly TRBD1 (5 bases). CDR1 DFQATT and CDR2 SNEGSKA come from the germline V gene (reference sequence). The CDR3 runs to 15 residues. V lost 1 base and J 10 bases, leaving 17 bases between the germline ends. CDR3 residues: CSARGGEGEGSPLHF. CDR3 sequence (DNA): TGCAGTGCTAGAGGGGGGGAGGGTGAGGGATCACCCCTCCACTTT.

This clonotype was seen ten or more times. This sequence joins TRBV2 and TRBJ2-7; no reliable D call. Trimming left V 3 bases short and J 3 bases short, with 21 bases between. Germline V gene data show CDR1 as SNHLY and CDR2 as FYNNEI. The CDR3 length is 17 residues. The CDR3 spells CASSDPFNGSRFYEQYF. DNA for the CDR3: TGTGCCAGCAGTGACCCCTTTAACGGAAGTAGATTCTACGAGCAGTACTTC.

This CDR3 is CSARGTEQETQYF. The CDR3 DNA is TGCAGTGCTAGAGGGACAGAGCAAGAGACCCAGTACTTC. The V call is TRBV20-1, the J call TRBJ2-5, with D maybe TRBD1 (6 bases). Trimming left V 1 base short and J 2 bases short, with 8 bases between. Looked up from germline, CDR1 is DFQATT and CDR2 is SNEGSKA (reference sequence). The CDR3 is made up of 13 amino acids.

This chain uses TRBV28 with TRBJ2-2, with D perhaps matching TRBD1 (5 bases). The length of the CDR3 is 14 residues. Looked up from germline, CDR1 is MDHEN and CDR2 is SYDVKM. Trimming cost V 5 bases and J 6 bases, with 13 bases left between them. CDR3 sequence: CASSPPGLSGELFF. The CDR3 DNA follows: TGTGCCAGCAGTCCTCCAGGGCTTTCCGGGGAGCTGTTTTTT.

In its sample, this clonotype was seen many times. The rearrangement links TRBV20-1 to TRBJ1-5; 10 bases align to TRBD1. The V segment lost 3 bases and the J segment 1 base; nucleotides outside the gene matches: 6. This CDR3 comprises 16 residues. Germline V gives CDR1 DFQATT, CDR2 SNEGSKA (reference sequence). CDR3 in amino acids: CSASSGGQGSNQPQHF. The CDR3 DNA sequence: TGCAGTGCTAGTAGCGGGGGACAGGGGAGCAATCAGCCCCAGCATTTT.

At least ten counts were recorded for this clonotype. The chain uses TRBV5-5 and TRBJ1-2, with a weak D call TRBD1 (5 bases). The germline V and J ends were trimmed by 0 bases and 4 bases, with 16 bases remaining between them. Germline values: CDR1 SGHKS, CDR2 YYEKEE (reference sequence). The CDR3 covers 16 residues. CDR3: CASSLGWDVGGYGYTF. The DNA for the CDR3 is TGTGCCAGCAGCTTGGGCTGGGACGTTGGAGGCTATGGCTACACCTTC. Together with reference TRBV5-5 and TRBJ1-2, the CDR3 gives the full variable domain: DAGVTQSPTHLIKTRGQQVTLRCSPISGHKSVSWYQQVLGQGPQFIFQYYEKEERGRGNFPDRFSARQFPNYSSELNVNALLLGDSALYLCASSLGWDVGGYGYTFGSGTRLTVV.

The table lists this clonotype with many counts. This rearrangement joins TRBV14 to TRBJ1-1; D is unresolved. CDR3 length: 15 residues. V dropped 4 bases and J dropped 4 bases, with 16 bases sitting between them. The germline V gene has CDR1 SGHDN and CDR2 FVKESK. The CDR3 DNA is TGTGCCAGCAGCCTCTTAGGTGGTAAAACCACTGAAGCTTTCTTT. It encodes CASSLLGGKTTEAFF.

In its sample, this clonotype was seen many times. The CDR3 protein is CASSPGASYNSGYTF. For the CDR3, the DNA is TGTGCCAGCAGTCCGGGGGCGAGTTATAATAGCGGCTACACCTTC. The chain links TRBV7-2 to TRBJ1-2; D perhaps matches TRBD1 (6 bases). The CDR3 contains 15 residues. Germline-derived CDR1 and CDR2 are SGHTA and FQGNSA. Trimming pared 6 bases from V and 8 bases from J, leaving 22 bases between.

The chain is built from TRBV29-1 and TRBJ1-5; D might be TRBD1 (6 bases). Trimming removed 8 bases at V and 0 bases at J, with 8 bases between. Germline lookup yields CDR1 SQVTM and CDR2 ANQGSEA. CDR3 size: 12 residues. The CDR3 coding sequence is TGCAGCCAACAGGGTAGCAATCAGCCCCAGCATTTT. It codes for CSQQGSNQPQHF. Supplemented by reference TRBV29-1 and TRBJ1-5, the full variable domain reads SAVISQKPSRDICQRGTSLTIQCQVDSQVTMMFWYRQQPGQSLTLIATANQGSEATYESGFVIDKFPISRPNLTFSTLTVSNMSPEDSSIYLCSQQGSNQPQHFGDGTRLSIL.

A single count supports this clonotype. A read error may be the cause here, since a much bigger clone is one base away. This chain joins TRBV2 and TRBJ1-1; a weak D match, TRBD1 (5 bases). From germline, CDR1 is SNHLY and CDR2 FYNNEI. V lost 6 bases to trimming and J lost 2 bases, with 16 bases between them. The CDR3 is made up of 15 amino acids. CDR3 nucleotides: TGTGCCAGCAGCTCGACTACAGGAATCAACACTGAAGCTTTCTTT. This encodes CASSSTTGINTEAFF.

This clonotype was detected ten times or more. The gene calls are TRBV6-1 and TRBJ1-6; D not certain. Trimming shortened V by 8 bases and J by 7 bases, and 12 bases separated the two germline ends. CDR1 and CDR2 from the germline V gene are MNHNS and SASEGT. The CDR3 totals 13 residues. The CDR3 loop reads CASLTMANSPLHF. The DNA for the CDR3 is TGTGCCAGCCTCACGATGGCCAATTCACCCCTCCACTTT.

This clonotype was seen a few times. V usage is TRBV12-3 or TRBV12-4 and J usage is TRBJ2-7, with TRBD2 matching 8 bases. The CDR3 covers 18 residues. The V gene end was trimmed by 5 bases and the J gene end by 6 bases; junction bases not matched to a gene: 21. CDR3 region: CASSIASPSGTRGGEQYF. The CDR3 DNA is TGTGCCAGCAGTATTGCATCACCTTCCGGGACTAGGGGGGGCGAGCAGTACTTC.

This clonotype was detected only a few times. This chain joins TRBV12-3 or TRBV12-4 and TRBJ2-7, with TRBD2 matching 13 bases. Unmatched junction bases numbered 5, after V lost 2 bases and J lost 7 bases. The CDR3 is 15 amino acids. The CDR3 bases are TGTGCCAGCAGTTTAATGGGGACTAGCGGGGATGAGCAGTACTTC. It encodes CASSLMGTSGDEQYF.

This clonotype was recorded once. The V gene is TRBV24-1, the J gene TRBJ2-7; TRBD2 agrees at 8 bases. CDR1 KGHDR and CDR2 SFDVKD come from the germline V gene. CDR3 size: 16 residues. V shed 4 bases and J 7 bases; nucleotides not matched to a gene: 14. In DNA, the CDR3 is TGTGCCACCAGTGAATCAAGAGCGGGGGCTGCGTGGGAGCAGTACTTC. Its protein is CATSESRAGAAWEQYF.

This clonotype was found many times. V is TRBV7-6 and J is TRBJ2-7, with 9 bases matching TRBD2. This CDR3 is 15 amino acids long. Per the germline V gene, CDR1 is SGHVS and CDR2 is FNYEAQ. The J segment lost 6 bases and the V segment lost 1 base, leaving 7 bases of the junction unmatched. The CDR3, as DNA: TGTGCCAGCAGCTTAGTCCTAGCGGGATCTAGCGAGCAGTACTTC. This encodes CASSLVLAGSSEQYF.

V gene TRBV10-3 combines with J gene TRBJ1-1; D gene unclear. The CDR3 is 15 amino acids. Looked up from germline, CDR1 is ENHRY and CDR2 is SYGVKD. Trimming stripped 7 bases from V and 5 bases from J, with 20 bases between. DNA for the CDR3: TGTGCCATCACGCGCCTATGGGAGCTGCGGACTGAAGCTTTCTTT. As protein: CAITRLWELRTEAFF.